The clone carrying this T cell receptor beta chain was recorded a few times. Its target is not known. Treatment noted: approximately nine-day PBMC culture with coronavirus spike peptide pools or control peptides (ViraFEST assay). Those CD4+ T cells from the unexposed donor predate the COVID-19 pandemic (2011-2018). Via ViraFEST, peptide pools expanded antigen-specific T cells before TCR sequencing. Each well held around 2 million PBMCs in IL-2 (around 10 IU/ml) medium with approximately 9.4 ug/ml peptide pools. Testing used SARS-CoV-2 S/N and four cold-coronavirus spikes on unexposed-donor CD4+ T cells, cells permitting. The record originates from a study of vaccination and CD4 T cells after COVID-19. There are 13 residues in the CDR3. Germline V gene data show CDR1 as MDHEN and CDR2 as SYDVKM. V lost 5 bases to trimming and J lost 2 bases, with 7 bases between them. With the Oncomine TCR Beta short-read assay, DNA from cultured CD4+ T cells was sequenced. The template was genomic DNA from cultured CD4+ T cells. TCRdb re-derived calls from the PCR reads in MiXCR, one entry per CDR3 protein. The table records over 5,500 distinct CDR3 sequences, about 35% of them present only once.

This receptor was identified in a human donor in good health. The chain is built from TRBV28 and TRBJ1-5; D is ambiguous. The sequencing sample was made of CD4+ T cells from blood, cultured in vitro. Here the CDR3 DNA reads TGTGCCAGCAGTACATGGGGCAATCAGCCCCAGCATTTT. Protein sequence: CASSTWGNQPQHF.